Listed below are T cell receptor beta chains from one sample, sequenced in a study of blood T cells in healthy people across ages. Each CDR3 protein gets one entry after TCRdb re-called the 5' RACE reads with MiXCR. The profile shows 1.4 million or so distinct CDR3 sequences, 35% to 45% of them singletons. Sequenced: blood. The receptors come from a woman aged 18-35 years in good health. CDR3s include the opening cysteine and the closing phenylalanine or tryptophan. The D gene is left open where the match is weak. Not every row has a clone size; where given, it reads once, few, many or a size class.

d_call j_call clone_size v_call cdr3_aa cdr3_nt
- TRBJ2-5 - TRBV4-3 CASSITRAVETQYF TGCGCCAGCAGCATAACTAGAGCGGTAGAGACCCAGTACTTC
- TRBJ2-3 few TRBV28 CASRPGPTDTQYF TGTGCCAGCAGACCTGGCCCCACAGATACGCAGTATTTT
TRBD1 TRBJ2-5 few TRBV11-2 CASSQQTGAHQETQYF TGTGCCAGCAGTCAACAGACAGGGGCTCACCAAGAGACCCAGTACTTC
TRBD1 TRBJ1-2 - TRBV7-9 CASSFQGTGDGYTF TGTGCCAGCAGCTTTCAGGGGACAGGGGATGGCTACACCTTC
TRBD1 TRBJ1-2 many TRBV20-1 CSARPGGVNYGYTF TGCAGTGCTAGGCCAGGGGGAGTAAACTATGGCTACACCTTC
- TRBJ1-2 - TRBV29-1 CSVEKSQGYTF TGCAGCGTTGAGAAAAGCCAAGGCTACACCTTC
- TRBJ2-3 few TRBV7-9 CASSFGLLLGDTQYF TGTGCCAGCAGCTTCGGACTCCTGCTCGGAGATACGCAGTATTTT
TRBD1 TRBJ2-1 few TRBV3-1 CASSRSGTGIANEQFF TGTGCCAGCAGCCGCAGTGGGACAGGGATCGCCAATGAGCAGTTCTTC
- TRBJ1-1 - TRBV3-1 CASPSDTEAFF TGTGCCAGCCCGTCCGACACTGAAGCTTTCTTT
TRBD2 TRBJ2-1 - TRBV29-1 CSVEGTSGRVVGNEQFF TGCAGCGTTGAAGGGACTAGCGGGAGGGTAGTGGGTAATGAGCAGTTCTTC
- TRBJ2-2 - TRBV7-2 CASSKTRFAGELFF TGTGCCAGCAGCAAGACTAGGTTCGCCGGGGAGCTGTTTTTT
TRBD2 TRBJ2-7 - TRBV4-1 CASSQDRLAGDYEQYF TGCGCCAGCAGCCAAGATAGACTAGCGGGGGACTACGAGCAGTACTTC
- TRBJ1-2 - TRBV29-1 CSVNRESGYTF TGCAGCGTAAACAGGGAATCTGGCTACACCTTC
- TRBJ2-2 few TRBV3-1 CASSPRGGSTGELFF TGTGCCAGCAGCCCCAGGGGAGGGAGCACCGGGGAGCTGTTTTTT
- TRBJ2-3 - TRBV20-1 CSARDEMRTGFTDTQYF TGCAGTGCTAGAGATGAAATGCGTACTGGTTTCACAGATACGCAGTATTTT
- TRBJ1-1 many TRBV4-3 CASSQDTRGTEAFF TGCGCCAGCAGCCAAGATACCCGGGGCACTGAAGCTTTCTTT
- TRBJ1-5 once TRBV4-1 CASSQVCFESQPQHF TGCGCCAGCAGCCAGGTCTGTTTTGAGAGTCAGCCCCAGCATTTT
TRBD2 TRBJ2-3 - TRBV4-3 CASSQDIGLGSVTDTQYF TGCGCCAGCAGCCAAGATATCGGACTAGGATCTGTTACAGATACGCAGTATTTT
- TRBJ2-1 many TRBV20-1 CSAPGLSYNEQFF TGCAGCGCCCCGGGACTTTCCTACAATGAGCAGTTCTTC
- TRBJ2-2 - TRBV11-2 CASSLGTQGNGELFF TGTGCCAGCAGCTTAGGGACCCAGGGGAACGGGGAGCTGTTTTTT
- TRBJ2-3 - TRBV7-2 CASSLRWDLTDTQYF TGTGCCAGCAGTCTAAGGTGGGACCTAACAGATACGCAGTATTTT
TRBD2 TRBJ2-3 - TRBV28 CASSLPGLAGGRDTQYF TGTGCCAGCAGTTTACCCGGACTAGCGGGAGGAAGGGATACGCAGTATTTT
- TRBJ1-4 - TRBV27 CASSRPGQEKLFF TGTGCCAGCAGCCGTCCTGGGCAAGAAAAACTGTTTTTT
- TRBJ2-1 - TRBV9 CASSVNGNEQFF TGTGCCAGCAGCGTTAACGGCAATGAGCAGTTCTTC
- TRBJ2-7 - TRBV27 CASSDSGRAYEQYF TGTGCCAGCAGTGATTCGGGCAGGGCCTACGAGCAGTACTTC
TRBD2 TRBJ2-3 - TRBV28 CASSLTTEVAGDTDTQYF TGTGCCAGCAGTTTAACGACGGAAGTTGCGGGGGACACAGATACGCAGTATTTT
TRBD1 TRBJ2-4 - TRBV12-5 CASGLGFPMTGTKNIQYF TGTGCTAGTGGTTTGGGATTTCCAATGACAGGGACCAAAAACATTCAGTACTTC
- TRBJ2-3 - TRBV6-4 CASSSSVGGTDTQYF TGTGCCAGCAGTTCTAGCGTTGGAGGGACAGATACGCAGTATTTT
- TRBJ2-5 - TRBV5-1 CASSLEGGQTQYF TGCGCCAGCAGCTTGGAGGGGGGGCAGACCCAGTACTTC
- TRBJ1-5 - TRBV6-1 CASRDFRADQPQHF TGTGCCAGCAGAGATTTCAGGGCGGATCAGCCCCAGCATTTT
- TRBJ2-1 - TRBV6-1 CASNNIGLPTYNEQFF TGTGCCAGCAACAACATCGGACTACCGACCTACAATGAGCAGTTCTTC
- TRBJ2-1 few TRBV28 CASSFRGEHNEQFF TGTGCCAGCAGTTTCAGGGGGGAACACAATGAGCAGTTCTTC
- TRBJ1-6 - TRBV20-1 CSATKAATLNSPLHF TGCAGTGCTACTAAGGCCGCCACCCTTAACTCACCCCTCCACTTT
- TRBJ2-1 - TRBV18 CASSDDRGNNEQFF TGTGCCAGCTCAGATGATAGAGGGAACAATGAGCAGTTCTTC
- TRBJ1-5 - TRBV6-2/TRBV6-3 CASSSGAGQPQHF TGTGCCAGCAGTTCTGGGGCAGGGCAGCCCCAGCATTTT
TRBD1 TRBJ2-1 - TRBV5-1 CASSPTGTGEGQFF TGCGCCAGCAGCCCGACCGGGACAGGGGAAGGGCAGTTCTTC
- TRBJ2-4 - TRBV4-3 CASSQDRLQVGKNIQYF TGCGCCAGCAGCCAAGATCGCCTACAGGTCGGCAAAAACATTCAGTACTTC
- TRBJ2-1 few TRBV29-1 CSVSGLGNEQFF TGCAGCGTTTCAGGGTTGGGGAATGAGCAGTTCTTC
TRBD1 TRBJ2-5 few TRBV6-5 CASSDTGGAYETQYF TGTGCCAGCAGTGATACAGGGGGCGCGTACGAGACCCAGTACTTC
- TRBJ2-3 - TRBV5-1 CASSKDRTDTQYF TGCGCCAGCAGCAAAGACAGGACAGATACGCAGTATTTT
TRBD2 TRBJ2-1 - TRBV5-1 CASSLASRAGENEQFF TGCGCCAGCAGCTTGGCTTCCCGAGCGGGGGAGAATGAGCAGTTCTTC
- TRBJ1-1 few TRBV3-1 CASSQPRDVARNTEAFF TGTGCCAGCAGCCAACCAAGGGACGTAGCAAGGAACACTGAAGCTTTCTTT
- TRBJ1-5 few TRBV29-1 CSVQGQEMGQPQHF TGCAGCGTTCAAGGGCAGGAGATGGGCCAGCCCCAGCATTTT
- TRBJ1-4 few TRBV2 CASSEFATNEKLFF TGTGCCAGCAGTGAGTTTGCAACTAATGAAAAACTGTTTTTT
TRBD1 TRBJ1-2 - TRBV13 CASSLENDRVIYGYTF TGTGCCAGCAGCTTAGAAAACGACAGGGTTATTTATGGCTACACCTTC
TRBD2 TRBJ2-1 few TRBV6-2/TRBV6-3 CASSYGLPTSGVVNEQFF TGTGCCAGCAGTTACGGTTTGCCGACTAGCGGGGTGGTCAATGAGCAGTTCTTC
- TRBJ2-1 - TRBV7-2 CASSHWRYEQFF TGTGCCAGCAGCCACTGGCGGTATGAGCAGTTCTTC
TRBD1 TRBJ1-1 few TRBV7-2 CASSKGRGQGLLNTEAFF TGTGCCAGCAGCAAAGGGAGGGGACAGGGGCTTCTGAACACTGAAGCTTTCTTT
TRBD2 TRBJ2-3 - TRBV7-3 CASSLSGRNADTQYF TGTGCCAGCAGCTTAAGCGGGAGAAACGCAGATACGCAGTATTTT
TRBD1 TRBJ1-1 - TRBV2 CASSERPGGLNTEAFF TGTGCCAGCAGTGAAAGGCCAGGGGGCCTGAACACTGAAGCTTTCTTT
TRBD1 TRBJ1-2 - TRBV2 CASSEAGQGAYGYTF TGTGCCAGCAGTGAAGCCGGACAGGGGGCCTATGGCTACACCTTC
TRBD1 TRBJ2-1 many TRBV7-2 CASSRDRGPYEQFF TGTGCCAGCAGCCGTGACAGGGGTCCCTATGAGCAGTTCTTC
- TRBJ2-7 - TRBV20-1 CSARRPSTYEQYF TGCAGTGCTAGGCGACCTTCCACCTACGAGCAGTACTTC
TRBD1 TRBJ2-7 - TRBV30 CAWRGGFYEQYF TGTGCCTGGAGAGGGGGCTTCTACGAGCAGTACTTC
- TRBJ2-3 - TRBV9 CASSVTTTDTQYF TGTGCCAGCAGCGTAACCACCACAGATACGCAGTATTTT